A single sample gave rise to the 30 T cell receptor beta chains below, sequenced in a study of CD8 T cells in ankylosing spondylitis. A single record per CDR3 protein comes from TCRdb applying MiXCR to the 5' RACE reads. The sample contains approximately 260,000 distinct CDR3 sequences, 7.5% to 9% of which appear only once. The sample was blood, either unsorted or a sorted T cell fraction (not recorded which). These receptors were collected from a male donor with ankylosing spondylitis or in good health (not recorded which).

This clonotype was seen many times. The CDR3 DNA sequence: TGCGCCAGCAGCTTAGAGACAGGGAGGTACAATGAGCAGTTCTTC. This sequence encodes CASSLETGRYNEQFF. V is TRBV5-1 and J is TRBJ2-1; D is perhaps TRBD1 (7 bases). CDR3 length equals 15 residues. V lost 2 bases, J lost 4 bases, and 13 bases lay in between. Germline assignment: CDR1 SGHRS and CDR2 YFSETQ. Full variable domain (remainder filled in from reference TRBV5-1 and TRBJ2-1): KAGVTQTPRYLIKTRGQQVTLSCSPISGHRSVSWYQQTPGQGLQFLFEYFSETQRNKGNFPGRFSGRQFSNSRSEMNVSTLELGDSALYLCASSLETGRYNEQFFGPGTRLTVL.

This clonotype was counted only a few times. The rearrangement uses TRBV6-1 and TRBJ2-1, with a tentative D call TRBD2 (6 bases). Trimming took 7 bases from V and 7 from J, leaving 14 bases between them. The CDR3 loop spans 13 amino acids. The germline CDR1 and CDR2 sequences are MNHNS and SASEGT. The CDR3 loop reads CASTPTGVNEQFF. The CDR3 DNA is TGTGCCAGCACCCCGACGGGGGTGAATGAGCAGTTCTTC.

The V and J genes are TRBV29-1 and TRBJ2-5, with D hard to call. V was clipped by 6 bases and J by 2 bases, with 10 bases between them. The CDR3 covers 12 residues. CDR1 and CDR2 (germline): SQVTM, ANQGSEA. CDR3 coding DNA: TGCAGCGTGGGTGAACGGCAAGAGACCCAGTACTTC. Amino acids: CSVGERQETQYF.

This clonotype appeared many times. The J gene is TRBJ2-7, the V gene TRBV7-2, with D hard to call. Germline CDR1 is SGHTA and CDR2 is FQGNSA. The CDR3 consists of 12 residues. V lost 5 bases and J lost 2, with 7 bases in between. The CDR3 DNA sequence: TGTGCCAGCAGCCTTGCTGCCTACGAGCAGTACTTC. Residues: CASSLAAYEQYF.

Here the CDR3 DNA reads TGTGCCACCAGCAGGGATGCCACTAGCGGGAGTATCGCAGATACGCAGTATTTT. Its translation: CATSRDATSGSIADTQYF. This chain uses TRBV15 with TRBJ2-3; 11 bases align to TRBD2. Germline assignment: CDR1 LNHNV and CDR2 YYDKDF (reference sequence). Germline trimming cut 3 bases from V and 4 bases from J; bases unmatched to any gene: 12. The CDR3 runs 18 residues. The whole variable domain, remainder taken from reference TRBV15 and TRBJ2-3, is DAMVIQNPRYQVTQFGKPVTLSCSQTLNHNVMYWYQQKSSQAPKLLFHYYDKDFNNEADTPDNFQSRRPNTSFCFLDIRSPGLGDTAMYLCATSRDATSGSIADTQYFGPGTRLTVL.

This clonotype was found a few times. CDR3 sequence: CSAPFWSPAGAWEQYF. CDR3 nucleotides: TGCAGTGCCCCTTTTTGGAGTCCAGCGGGGGCCTGGGAGCAGTACTTC. This chain joins TRBV20-1 and TRBJ2-7; 8 bases align to TRBD2. This CDR3 comprises 16 residues. Per the germline V gene, CDR1 is DFQATT and CDR2 is SNEGSKA (reference sequence). After removal of 6 bases from V and 7 bases from J, the junction contained 20 bases not matched to a gene.

This clonotype was recorded many times. V and J are TRBV20-1 and TRBJ2-5; D tentatively fits TRBD1 or TRBD2 (5 bases each). The V end was cut by 6 bases, the J end by 3 bases, with 11 bases between. The length of the CDR3 is 12 residues. The germline gives CDR1 DFQATT, CDR2 SNEGSKA (reference sequence). The CDR3, as DNA: TGCAGTGCAAGGGACGTCGAAGAGACCCAGTACTTC. This translates into CSARDVEETQYF.

This clonotype has more than one count but fewer than ten. The chain employs TRBV20-1 and TRBJ2-1, with TRBD2 matching 7 bases. The CDR3 is 17 amino acids. The germline V gene has CDR1 DFQATT and CDR2 SNEGSKA (reference sequence). V lost 3 bases, J lost 7 bases, and 18 bases stayed unmatched. CDR3 in DNA: TGCAGTGCTAGTCTTACCTTTCCGGCGGGAGATGGGAATGAGCAGTTCTTC. This sequence encodes CSASLTFPAGDGNEQFF.

The table lists this clonotype with many counts. The V call is TRBV20-1, the J call TRBJ1-5, with 7 nucleotides matching TRBD1. The CDR3 runs to 13 residues. The trim removed 6 bases at V and 4 bases at J, leaving 6 bases unmatched. Germline CDR1 reads DFQATT; CDR2 reads SNEGSKA (reference sequence). The CDR3 is CSAKDRPNQPQHF. In DNA, the CDR3 is TGCAGTGCAAAGGACAGGCCAAATCAGCCCCAGCATTTT.

In its sample, this clonotype was seen many times. V is TRBV20-1 and J is TRBJ1-2; no clear D gene. V was clipped by 0 bases and J by 6 bases, with 5 bases between them. Germline CDR1 DFQATT, CDR2 SNEGSKA (reference sequence). There are 11 residues in the CDR3. CDR3 region: CSARDGNGYTF. The DNA for the CDR3 is TGCAGTGCTAGAGACGGCAATGGCTACACCTTC.

V is TRBV10-3 and J is TRBJ1-6; D call uncertain. The CDR3 has 13 residues. Germline CDR1 reads ENHRY; CDR2 reads SYGVKD. V lost 3 bases to trimming and J lost 7 bases, with 7 bases between them. The CDR3 DNA reads as TGTGCCATCAGTGACGATGAGAATTCACCCCTCCACTTT. Translated: CAISDDENSPLHF.

The chain links TRBV12-3 or TRBV12-4 to TRBJ2-3, with TRBD2 identical over 8 bases. Trimming took 3 bases from V and 3 from J; bases not matched to a gene: 14. The CDR3 is 18 amino acids. The CDR3 sequence is CASSFFGGGPSGTDTQYF. The CDR3 nucleotides are TGTGCCAGCAGTTTCTTCGGGGGGGGACCTTCTGGAACAGATACGCAGTATTTT.

The chain has TRBV6-2 or TRBV6-3 and TRBJ2-1; D not resolved. The CDR3 extends over 13 amino acids. Trimming shortened V by 4 bases and J by 4 bases, and 8 bases separated the two germline ends. Looked up from germline, CDR1 is MNHEY and CDR2 is SVGEGT. The CDR3 is CASSSALYNEQFF. DNA for the CDR3: TGTGCCAGCAGTTCGGCCCTATACAATGAGCAGTTCTTC.

This clonotype was picked up many times. CDR3 in DNA: TGTGCCAGCAGTCCACACCTGAACACTGAAGCTTTCTTT. Translating it yields CASSPHLNTEAFF. The J gene is TRBJ1-1, the V gene TRBV6-2 or TRBV6-3; D unclear. This CDR3 comprises 13 residues. The V end lost 5 bases, the J end lost 0 bases, and 7 bases lay between the germline ends. CDR1 is MNHEY and CDR2 is SVGEGT in the germline V gene.

This clonotype was recorded at least ten times. The J gene is TRBJ2-2, the V gene TRBV20-1; 8 nucleotides line up with TRBD2. J gave up 6 bases and V 6 bases, and 9 bases lay outside the gene matches. From germline, CDR1 is DFQATT and CDR2 SNEGSKA (reference sequence). The CDR3 totals 14 residues. DNA of the CDR3: TGCAGTGCCCCCCGTAGCGGGAATTCCGGGGAGCTGTTTTTT. Amino acid sequence: CSAPRSGNSGELFF.

In this sample, this clonotype turned up many times. In DNA form, the CDR3 reads TGCGCCAGCAGCGAGGATACAGGGTTAGGAAACACCATATATTTT. Amino acids: CASSEDTGLGNTIYF. The rearrangement links TRBV5-1 to TRBJ1-3, with a tentative D call TRBD1 (6 bases). Germline-derived CDR1 and CDR2 are SGHRS and YFSETQ. This CDR3 has 15 amino acids. Trimming removed 4 bases at V and 4 bases at J, with 15 bases between.

This clonotype was recorded many times. The CDR3 here is CSVEFPSSYNEQFF. In DNA, the CDR3 is TGCAGCGTTGAATTCCCGAGCTCCTACAATGAGCAGTTCTTC. This chain links TRBV29-1 with TRBJ2-1; D is unresolved. The CDR3 totals 14 residues. Germline CDR1 and CDR2: SQVTM and ANQGSEA. The germline V and J ends were trimmed by 2 bases and 0 bases, with 8 bases remaining between them.

The sample holds many counts of this clonotype. The chain recombines TRBV5-5 with TRBJ2-7; 12 positions match TRBD2. The CDR3 consists of 15 residues. In germline, CDR1 is SGHKS, CDR2 YYEKEE (reference sequence). J gave up 7 bases and V 4 bases, and 9 bases lay outside the gene matches. The CDR3 sequence: CASSPTSGSMMEQYF. CDR3 bases: TGTGCCAGCAGCCCGACTAGCGGGAGTATGATGGAGCAGTACTTC.

The chain has TRBV7-9 and TRBJ2-3; TRBD2 matches at 14 bases. V gave up 3 bases and J gave up 7 bases; unmatched junction bases: 6. The CDR3 length is 16 residues. Germline CDR1 and CDR2: SEHNR and FQNEAQ (reference sequence). The CDR3 region is CASSFGTSGSKNTQYF. DNA for the CDR3: TGTGCCAGCAGCTTCGGGACTAGCGGGAGCAAAAATACGCAGTATTTT.

In regard to this clonotype: A read error may explain this, as a much larger clone is one base away. The V gene is TRBV20-1, the J gene TRBJ1-5; possible D gene TRBD1, 5 bases. Trimming removed 6 bases at V and 6 bases at J, with 15 bases between. Germline assignment: CDR1 DFQATT and CDR2 SNEGSKA (reference sequence). The CDR3 totals 13 residues. CDR3 loop: CSAPPQGGQPQHF. The CDR3, as DNA: TGCAGTGCACCTCCTCAGGGCGGTCAGCCCCAGCATTTT.

In this sample, this clonotype turned up many times. This chain uses TRBV20-1 with TRBJ1-4, with TRBD1 matching 7 bases. The CDR3 has 15 amino acids. Trimming at V came to 0 bases and at J to 6 bases, leaving 7 bases not matched to a gene. CDR1 and CDR2 from the germline V gene are DFQATT and SNEGSKA (reference sequence). The CDR3 loop is CSARDPGGSYEKLFF. The CDR3 DNA sequence: TGCAGTGCTAGAGACCCAGGGGGGTCGTATGAAAAACTGTTTTTT.

The rearrangement links TRBV20-1 to TRBJ2-7; D may be TRBD1 (6 bases). The CDR3 length is 16 residues. Germline V gene lookup returns CDR1 DFQATT and CDR2 SNEGSKA (reference sequence). The V end was cut by 3 bases, the J end by 4 bases, with 22 bases between. CDR3 region: CSARSPRPGAIYEQYF. CDR3 DNA: TGCAGTGCTAGGTCCCCGCGCCCAGGGGCGATTTACGAGCAGTACTTC.

This clonotype was detected ten times or more. The V call is TRBV12-3 or TRBV12-4, the J call TRBJ2-2; tentative D call: TRBD1 (6 bases). The V gene lost 6 bases and the J gene lost 0 bases, with 14 bases spanning the gap. The CDR3 totals 16 residues. In DNA form, the CDR3 reads TGTGCCAGCAGGCCCCCGGGACAAGCGAACACCGGGGAGCTGTTTTTT. This translates into CASRPPGQANTGELFF.

The table lists this clonotype with many counts. The chain uses TRBV5-1 and TRBJ2-2, with a weak D call TRBD2 (5 bases). Germline V lookup: CDR1 SGHRS, CDR2 YFSETQ. The length of the CDR3 is 16 residues. V lost 0 bases, J lost 2 bases, and 11 bases lay in between. The DNA for the CDR3 is TGCGCCAGCAGCTTGGAATCCGGGGTAAACACCGGGGAGCTGTTTTTT. The encoded protein is CASSLESGVNTGELFF.

This chain links TRBV11-2 with TRBJ2-1; 9 bases agree with TRBD2. This CDR3 is 15 amino acids long. The ends lost 4 bases at V and 12 bases at J; junction bases unmatched: 13. CDR1 and CDR2 (germline): SGHAT, FQNNGV. In DNA, the CDR3 is TGTGCCAGCAGCTCCCAGGGTAGCGGGGGAGACGGGCAGTTCTTC. Its protein is CASSSQGSGGDGQFF.

This clonotype was observed many times. This chain connects TRBV6-2 or TRBV6-3 to TRBJ2-2, with D possibly TRBD2 on 6 matching bases. Deletions cut 0 bases from V and 5 bases from J, with 10 bases between. The V gene's germline CDR1 is MNHEY and CDR2 SVGEGT. The CDR3 contains 15 residues. This CDR3 reads CASSYSGGETGELFF. CDR3 nucleotides: TGTGCCAGCAGTTACTCGGGGGGTGAGACCGGGGAGCTGTTTTTT.

This clonotype came up a few times. The V call is TRBV7-9, the J call TRBJ2-7; unclear D gene. Germline V lookup: CDR1 SEHNR, CDR2 FQNEAQ (reference sequence). The V gene lost 7 bases and the J gene lost 0 bases, with 7 bases spanning the gap. This CDR3 is 12 amino acids long. This CDR3 reads CASNGPSYEQYF. The CDR3 nucleotides are TGTGCCAGCAACGGACCCTCCTACGAGCAGTACTTC.

This chain connects TRBV20-1 to TRBJ2-7; D is tentatively TRBD1 or TRBD2 (5 bases each). The V gene's germline CDR1 is DFQATT and CDR2 SNEGSKA (reference sequence). V lost 6 bases, J lost 2 bases, and 11 bases lay in between. CDR3 size: 12 residues. CDR3 in DNA: TGCAGTGCCCGGGACGGGGCCTACGAGCAGTACTTC. Its translation: CSARDGAYEQYF.

The sample holds many counts of this clonotype. The rearrangement links TRBV20-1 to TRBJ1-2, with 8 bases fitting TRBD1. V lost 5 bases to trimming and J lost 5 bases; unmatched junction nucleotides: 10. From germline, CDR1 is DFQATT and CDR2 SNEGSKA (reference sequence). The CDR3 covers 14 residues. The DNA for the CDR3 is TGCAGTGCTCGGGACAGGCGGAAAAGATATGGCTACACCTTC. It yields the protein CSARDRRKRYGYTF.

The chain employs TRBV7-2 and TRBJ1-4, with TRBD1 matching 7 bases. V trimming: 1 base; J trimming: 2 bases; junction bases outside the gene matches: 4. The CDR3 contains 16 residues. CDR1 and CDR2 from the germline V gene are SGHTA and FQGNSA. CDR3 sequence reads: CASSLVWDSTNEKLFF. As DNA, the CDR3 is TGTGCCAGCAGCTTAGTTTGGGACAGTACTAATGAAAAACTGTTTTTT.